These 20 T cell receptor beta chains share one sample of origin, sequenced in a study of beta chain features in type 1 diabetes. Study-level findings and limits: TCRB CDR3 length was moderately but significantly reduced in all four CD4+ subsets of Type 1 diabetes patients.

Reverse transcription of all isolated RNA meant that expressed TCRB transcripts were sequenced. Libraries were prepared by immunoSEQ multiplex PCR; TCRdb keeps only in-frame clonotypes and omits some of them. The sample holds about 120,000 clones, about 16% seen once. These receptors are not linked to any known antigen. The sequenced material came from central memory CD4+ T cells from blood. These receptors were taken from a man younger than 45 with type 1 diabetes.

This clone was counted a few times. The rearrangement uses TRBV9 and TRBJ1-1; D is unclear. Trimming shortened V by 0 bases and J by 0 bases, and 3 bases separated the two germline ends. CDR1 and CDR2 (germline): SGDLS, YYNGEE. The CDR3 length is 13 residues. The DNA for the CDR3 is TGTGCCAGCAGCGTAGCCATGAACACTGAAGCTTTCTTT. The encoded protein is CASSVAMNTEAFF.

The V gene is TRBV5-1, the J gene TRBJ1-5; D not certain. From germline, CDR1 is SGHRS and CDR2 YFSETQ. CDR3 length: 14 residues. V was shortened by 4 bases and J by 6 bases, with 14 bases between the two germline ends. The CDR3 nucleotides are TGCGCCAGCAGCCCTGGAACCGAGGGTCAGCCCCAGCATTTT. This translates into CASSPGTEGQPQHF.

The chain recombines TRBV14 with TRBJ1-4, with D hard to call. The CDR3 runs to 12 residues. Deletions cut 4 bases from V and 10 bases from J, with 10 bases between. The germline gives CDR1 SGHDN, CDR2 FVKESK. CDR3 sequence: CASSLGGAKLFF. CDR3 nucleotides: TGTGCCAGCAGCCTCGGAGGTGCAAAACTGTTTTTT.

This clone was seen ten or more times. This CDR3 is also generated by other DNA sequences in the sample. V gene TRBV2 combines with J gene TRBJ2-5, with a tentative D call TRBD2 (5 bases). Looked up from germline, CDR1 is SNHLY and CDR2 is FYNNEI. V was clipped by 4 bases and J by 5 bases, with 5 bases between them. The CDR3 is made up of 11 amino acids. CDR3 protein: CASSGGETQYF. The CDR3 DNA reads TGTGCCAGCAGTGGAGGGGAGACCCAGTACTTC.

The V gene is TRBV7-7, the J gene TRBJ2-5, with 14 bases matching TRBD2. CDR1 is SSHAT and CDR2 is FNYEAQ in the germline V gene (reference sequence). J was trimmed by 1 base and V by 7 bases; bases with no gene match: 8. The CDR3 is 17 amino acids. CDR3: CASTPGLAGGGQETQYF. CDR3 sequence (DNA): TGTGCCAGCACCCCCGGACTAGCGGGGGGTGGCCAAGAGACCCAGTACTTC.

V usage is TRBV19 and J usage is TRBJ1-1; weak D call: TRBD1 (6 bases). V lost 7 bases to trimming and J lost 1 base, with 16 bases between them. CDR1 is LNHDA, CDR2 SQIVND, per germline (reference sequence). This CDR3 is built from 15 residues. As DNA, the CDR3 is TGTGCCAGTAAACAACCCGGGACATCGAACACTGAAGCTTTCTTT. Its translation: CASKQPGTSNTEAFF.

This clone was seen more than once but under ten times. The chain couples TRBV11-3 to TRBJ1-6; D is ambiguous. The CDR3 spans 14 residues. The V gene's germline CDR1 is SGHNT and CDR2 YENEEA. The V end lost 1 base, the J end lost 10 bases, and 11 bases lay between the germline ends. The CDR3 nucleotides are TGTGCCAGCAGCTTAGGAAGGGATGGGTCACCCCTCCACTTT. This gives the protein CASSLGRDGSPLHF.

The chain has TRBV5-1 and TRBJ2-3; D is unclear. CDR1 is SGHRS, CDR2 YFSETQ, per germline. This CDR3 spans 15 amino acids. V was clipped by 0 bases and J by 1 base, with 9 bases between them. CDR3 in DNA: TGCGCCAGCAGCTTGGCCCCAATCGGCACAGATACGCAGTATTTT. Protein: CASSLAPIGTDTQYF.

This clone was picked up a small number of times. CDR3 sequence: CASSLGAETQYF. The CDR3 region has the DNA TGTGCCAGCAGCTTAGGGGCAGAGACCCAGTACTTC. This chain uses TRBV7-6 with TRBJ2-5; D gene uncertain. The CDR3 runs to 12 residues. V was cut by 1 base and J by 4 bases, with 4 bases left in between. The germline CDR1 and CDR2 sequences are SGHVS and FNYEAQ.

This clone was seen more than once but under ten times. V gene TRBV29-1 combines with J gene TRBJ2-7; TRBD2 might be the D (6 bases). Trimming pared 5 bases from V and 7 bases from J, leaving 12 bases between. Germline CDR1 is SQVTM and CDR2 is ANQGSEA. This CDR3 has 11 residues. DNA of the CDR3: TGCAGCGTTTCCGGGAGAGATGAGCAGTACTTC. Translating it yields CSVSGRDEQYF.

This clone was seen at least ten times. The V gene is TRBV10-3, the J gene TRBJ2-3; the D gene is possibly TRBD2 (5 bases). This CDR3 is built from 13 residues. Trimming shortened V by 8 bases and J by 3 bases, and 12 bases separated the two germline ends. Looked up from germline, CDR1 is ENHRY and CDR2 is SYGVKD. CDR3 sequence (DNA): TGTGCCATCGTAGCGCGGACGACAGATACGCAGTATTTT. Amino acid sequence: CAIVARTTDTQYF.

This clone was counted at least ten times. V and J are TRBV10-3 and TRBJ2-7; 7 bases are shared with TRBD1. The CDR3 covers 17 residues. J was trimmed by 0 bases and V by 0 bases; bases with no gene match: 8. Per germline, CDR1 ENHRY and CDR2 SYGVKD. For the CDR3, the DNA is TGTGCCATCAGTGAGTCATTAGTGGGGGACAGCTCCTACGAGCAGTACTTC. It specifies CAISESLVGDSSYEQYF.

The J gene is TRBJ2-3, the V gene TRBV29-1; D tentatively reads TRBD1 or TRBD2 (6 bases each). The CDR3 totals 14 residues. Germline CDR1 is SQVTM and CDR2 is ANQGSEA. Between the trimmed V and J ends, which lost 7 bases and 2 bases, there was a span of 16 bases. The CDR3 loop is CSASVGGFTDTQYF. CDR3 nucleotides: TGCAGCGCCTCGGTAGGGGGGTTCACAGATACGCAGTATTTT.

This clone was detected only a few times. The chain couples TRBV9 to TRBJ2-2; TRBD1 or TRBD2 may be the D gene (5 bases each). This CDR3 is 15 amino acids long. Trimming cost V 4 bases and J 2 bases, with 12 bases left between them. Germline CDR1 and CDR2: SGDLS and YYNGEE. CDR3 protein: CASSPGSLNTGELFF. The CDR3 DNA reads as TGTGCCAGCAGCCCAGGGAGCTTAAACACCGGGGAGCTGTTTTTT.

This chain links TRBV7-3 with TRBJ1-6; D not certain. CDR1 is SGHTA and CDR2 is FQGTGA in the germline V gene. The CDR3 has 15 amino acids. Trimming cost V 5 bases and J 5 bases, with 13 bases left between them. CDR3 loop: CASSQSGRNNSPLHF. CDR3 sequence (DNA): TGTGCCAGCAGCCAAAGCGGACGGAATAATTCACCCCTCCACTTT.

The chain carries TRBV2 and TRBJ2-7, with D perhaps TRBD1 (6 bases). The CDR3 is 14 amino acids. With 6 bases removed from V and 5 bases from J, the gap between germline ends came to 17 bases. Germline-derived CDR1 and CDR2 are SNHLY and FYNNEI. The CDR3 loop is CASRVLTGNHEQYF. CDR3 nucleotide sequence: TGTGCCAGCAGAGTACTAACAGGGAACCACGAGCAGTACTTC. Looking up the rest from reference TRBV2 and TRBJ2-7 gives the full variable domain: EPEVTQTPSHQVTQMGQEVILRCVPISNHLYFYWYRQILGQKVEFLVSFYNNEISEKSEIFDDQFSVERPDGSNFTLKIRSTKLEDSAMYFCASRVLTGNHEQYFGPGTRLTVT.

This clone was found a few times. The chain couples TRBV7-9 to TRBJ2-7, with D unresolved. This CDR3 is built from 12 residues. CDR1 and CDR2 from the germline V gene are SEHNR and FQNEAQ (reference sequence). Trimming stripped 5 bases from V and 2 bases from J, with 7 bases between. CDR3 coding DNA: TGTGCCAGCAGCCCATCAACCTACGAGCAGTACTTC. Translating it yields CASSPSTYEQYF.

This clone was recorded a few times. The J gene is TRBJ2-1, the V gene TRBV7-2, with 9 nucleotides matching TRBD2. The CDR3 extends over 14 amino acids. The ends lost 5 bases at V and 5 bases at J; junction bases unmatched: 4. Germline V CDR1 and CDR2: SGHTA, FQGNSA. The CDR3 DNA is TGTGCCAGCAGCCCGGGGACTAGCCACAATGAGCAGTTCTTC. This sequence encodes CASSPGTSHNEQFF. Full variable domain (remainder filled in from reference TRBV7-2 and TRBJ2-1): GAGVSQSPSNKVTEKGKDVELRCDPISGHTALYWYRQSLGQGLEFLIYFQGNSAPDKSGLPSDRFSAERTGGSVSTLTIQRTQQEDSAVYLCASSPGTSHNEQFFGPGTRLTVL.

The V and J genes are TRBV5-1 and TRBJ2-3; D tentatively fits TRBD1 or TRBD2 (5 bases each). Germline values: CDR1 SGHRS, CDR2 YFSETQ. The CDR3 is made up of 17 amino acids. Trimming cost V 4 bases and J 0 bases, with 18 bases left between them. The CDR3 DNA follows: TGCGCCAGCAGCCCCGGGACCCACTACACAAGCACAGATACGCAGTATTTT. Residues: CASSPGTHYTSTDTQYF.

This clone showed up just a few times. The chain is built from TRBV29-1 and TRBJ2-3; D possibly corresponds to TRBD1 (6 bases). This CDR3 has 15 amino acids. The V gene's germline CDR1 is SQVTM and CDR2 ANQGSEA. With 0 bases removed from V and 9 bases from J, the gap between germline ends came to 19 bases. The CDR3 loop reads CSVEDFIIRGSTQYF. The CDR3 DNA is TGCAGCGTTGAAGACTTCATTATAAGGGGGTCGACGCAGTATTTT.